The T cell receptor (beta chain) under discussion was sequenced for a study of cytomegalovirus exposure and HLA in healthy donors. Across the study: The study placed approximately 80% of its 398 genotyped donors in the Caucasian-associated ancestry cluster.

The germline V and J ends were trimmed by 2 bases and 8 bases, with 19 bases remaining between them. The CDR3 is 15 residues long. Germline loops: CDR1 SGHRS, CDR2 YFSETQ. Primers included in the PCR were 60 Vbeta and 13 Jbeta primers. Profiling relied on immunoSEQ multiplex PCR, and the TCRdb table lists in-frame clones only, not all of them. The sample has about 170,000 clones; around 75% are singletons. The chain combines TRBV5-1 with TRBJ1-1; maybe TRBD1 (6 bases). Sequencing was done on a sample of PBMCs. This TCR was sampled from a male donor in good health and CMV-seronegative. CDR3 in DNA: TGCGCCAGCAGCTTTTCTGGTTTCAGGGGAACCGAAGCTTTCTTT. The encoded protein is CASSFSGFRGTEAFF.